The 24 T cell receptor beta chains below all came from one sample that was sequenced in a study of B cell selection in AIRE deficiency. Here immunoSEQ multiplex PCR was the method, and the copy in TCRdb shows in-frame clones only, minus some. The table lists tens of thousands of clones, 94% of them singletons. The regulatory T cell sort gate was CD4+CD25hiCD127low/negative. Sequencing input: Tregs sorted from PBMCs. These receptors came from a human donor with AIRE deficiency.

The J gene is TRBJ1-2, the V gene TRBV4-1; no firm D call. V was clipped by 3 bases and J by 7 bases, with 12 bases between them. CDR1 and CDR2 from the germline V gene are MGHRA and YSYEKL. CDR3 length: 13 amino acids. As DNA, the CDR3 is TGCGCCAGCAGCCAGGGAGGCGTTGGTGGCTACACCTTC. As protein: CASSQGGVGGYTF.

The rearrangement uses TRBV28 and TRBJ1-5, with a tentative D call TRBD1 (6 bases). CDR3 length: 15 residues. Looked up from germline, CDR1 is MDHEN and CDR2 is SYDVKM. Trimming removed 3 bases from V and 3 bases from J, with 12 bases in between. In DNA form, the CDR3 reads TGTGCCAGCAGTTTCGGGGGGCAGGACAATCAGCCCCAGCATTTT. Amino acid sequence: CASSFGGQDNQPQHF.

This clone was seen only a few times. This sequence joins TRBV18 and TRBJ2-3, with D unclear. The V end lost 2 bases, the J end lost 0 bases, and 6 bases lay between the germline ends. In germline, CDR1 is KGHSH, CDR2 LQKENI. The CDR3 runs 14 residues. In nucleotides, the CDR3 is TGTGCCAGCTCACCAACGCTCAGCACAGATACGCAGTATTTT. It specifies CASSPTLSTDTQYF.

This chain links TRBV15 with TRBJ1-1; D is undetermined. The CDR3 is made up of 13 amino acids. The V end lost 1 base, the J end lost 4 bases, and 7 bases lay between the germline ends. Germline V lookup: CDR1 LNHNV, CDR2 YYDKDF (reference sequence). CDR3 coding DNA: TGTGCCACCAGCAGAGTTATGGGCACTGAAGCTTTCTTT. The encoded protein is CATSRVMGTEAFF.

CDR3 loop: CASSADVSTNEKLFF. The CDR3 DNA follows: TGTGCCAGCAGCGCGGACGTCTCAACTAATGAAAAACTGTTTTTT. This chain joins TRBV9 and TRBJ1-4; unclear D gene. Germline V gene sequence: CDR1 SGDLS, CDR2 YYNGEE. The CDR3 contains 15 residues. The V gene lost 3 bases and the J gene lost 0 bases, with 9 bases spanning the gap.

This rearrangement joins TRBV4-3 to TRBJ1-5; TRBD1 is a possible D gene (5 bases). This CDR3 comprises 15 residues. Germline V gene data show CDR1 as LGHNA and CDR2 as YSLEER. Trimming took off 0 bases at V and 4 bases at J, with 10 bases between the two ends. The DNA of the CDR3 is TGCGCCAGCAGCCAAGATGGACACCAGAATCAGCCCCAGCATTTT. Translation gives CASSQDGHQNQPQHF.

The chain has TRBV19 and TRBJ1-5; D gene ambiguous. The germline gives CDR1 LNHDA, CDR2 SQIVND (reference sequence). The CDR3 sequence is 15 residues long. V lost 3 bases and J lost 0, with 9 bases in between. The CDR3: CASSIPVDSNQPQHF. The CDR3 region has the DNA TGTGCCAGTAGTATCCCAGTTGATAGCAATCAGCCCCAGCATTTT. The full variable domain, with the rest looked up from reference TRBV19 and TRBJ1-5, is DGGITQSPKYLFRKEGQNVTLSCEQNLNHDAMYWYRQDPGQGLRLIYYSQIVNDFQKGDIAEGYSVSREKKESFPLTVTSAQKNPTAFYLCASSIPVDSNQPQHFGDGTRLSIL.

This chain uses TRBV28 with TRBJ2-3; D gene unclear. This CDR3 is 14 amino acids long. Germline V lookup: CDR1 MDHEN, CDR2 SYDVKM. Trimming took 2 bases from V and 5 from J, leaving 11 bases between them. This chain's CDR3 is CASSLQWRRDTQYF. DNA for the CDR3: TGTGCCAGCAGTTTACAATGGAGACGAGATACGCAGTATTTT.

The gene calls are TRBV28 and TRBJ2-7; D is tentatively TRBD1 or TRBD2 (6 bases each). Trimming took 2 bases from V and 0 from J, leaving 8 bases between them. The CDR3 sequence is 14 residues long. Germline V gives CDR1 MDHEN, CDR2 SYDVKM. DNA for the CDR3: TGTGCCAGCAGTTTAGGAGGGGGCTCCTACGAGCAGTACTTC. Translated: CASSLGGGSYEQYF.

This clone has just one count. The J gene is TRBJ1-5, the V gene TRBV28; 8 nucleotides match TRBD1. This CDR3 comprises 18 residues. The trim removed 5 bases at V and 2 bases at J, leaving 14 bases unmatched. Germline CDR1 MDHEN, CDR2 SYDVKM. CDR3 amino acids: CASSPSLWTGRGNQPQHF. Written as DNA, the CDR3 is TGTGCCAGCAGTCCAAGCCTGTGGACAGGGCGCGGCAATCAGCCCCAGCATTTT.

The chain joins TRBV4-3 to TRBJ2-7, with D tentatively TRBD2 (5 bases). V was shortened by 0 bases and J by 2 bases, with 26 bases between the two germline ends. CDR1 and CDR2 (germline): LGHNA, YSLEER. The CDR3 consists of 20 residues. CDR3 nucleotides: TGCGCCAGCAGCCAAGAAAGTACCGAAAGCGCGGCGGGTCCCGCCTACGAGCAGTACTTC. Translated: CASSQESTESAAGPAYEQYF.

The chain's CDR3 is CASSLWDRVVVQEETQYF. CDR3 bases: TGTGCCAGCAGTTTATGGGACAGGGTAGTCGTCCAAGAAGAGACCCAGTACTTC. The chain has TRBV28 and TRBJ2-5, with TRBD1 matching 8 bases. The germline V gene has CDR1 MDHEN and CDR2 SYDVKM. V trimming: 0 bases; J trimming: 3 bases; junction bases outside the gene matches: 12. CDR3 length equals 18 residues.

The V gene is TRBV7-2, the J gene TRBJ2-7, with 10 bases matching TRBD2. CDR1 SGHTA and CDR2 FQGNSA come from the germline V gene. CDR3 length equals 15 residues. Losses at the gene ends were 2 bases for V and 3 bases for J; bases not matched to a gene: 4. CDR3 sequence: CASSLSASGSYEQYF. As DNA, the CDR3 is TGTGCCAGCAGCTTATCGGCTAGCGGGAGCTACGAGCAGTACTTC.

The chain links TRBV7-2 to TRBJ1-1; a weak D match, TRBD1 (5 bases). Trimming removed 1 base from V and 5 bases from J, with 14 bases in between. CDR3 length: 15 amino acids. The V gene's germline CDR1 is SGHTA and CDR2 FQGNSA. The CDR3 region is CASSLESGVWTEAFF. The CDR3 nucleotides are TGTGCCAGCAGCTTAGAATCGGGGGTATGGACTGAAGCTTTCTTT.

The CDR3 sequence: CAWSLQGAWDYGYTF. The CDR3, as DNA: TGTGCCTGGAGTCTTCAGGGGGCCTGGGACTATGGCTACACCTTC. V gene TRBV30 combines with J gene TRBJ1-2, with 8 bases aligning to TRBD1. Germline CDR1 is GTSNPN and CDR2 is SVGIG (reference sequence). The CDR3 is made up of 15 amino acids. The trim removed 2 bases at V and 3 bases at J, leaving 8 bases unmatched.

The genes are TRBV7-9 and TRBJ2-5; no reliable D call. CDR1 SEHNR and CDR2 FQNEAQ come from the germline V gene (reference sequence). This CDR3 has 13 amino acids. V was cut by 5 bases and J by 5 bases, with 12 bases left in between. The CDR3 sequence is CASSPPGPETQYF. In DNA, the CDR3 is TGTGCCAGCAGCCCACCCGGTCCGGAGACCCAGTACTTC.

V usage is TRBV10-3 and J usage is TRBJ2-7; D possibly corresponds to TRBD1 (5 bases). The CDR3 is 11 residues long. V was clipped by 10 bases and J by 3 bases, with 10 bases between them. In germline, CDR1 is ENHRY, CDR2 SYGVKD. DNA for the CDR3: TGTGCCAGTCAAGACAGCTACGAGCAGTACTTC. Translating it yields CASQDSYEQYF.

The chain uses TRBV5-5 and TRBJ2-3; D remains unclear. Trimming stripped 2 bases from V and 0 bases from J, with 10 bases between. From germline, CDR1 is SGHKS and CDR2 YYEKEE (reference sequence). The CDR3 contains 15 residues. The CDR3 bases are TGTGCCAGCAGCTTCCTCTCGTTGAGCACAGATACGCAGTATTTT. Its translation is CASSFLSLSTDTQYF.

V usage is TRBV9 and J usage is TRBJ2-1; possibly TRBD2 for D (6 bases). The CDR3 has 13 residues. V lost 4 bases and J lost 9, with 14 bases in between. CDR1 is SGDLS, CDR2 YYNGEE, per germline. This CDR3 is CASSPQRRGEQFF. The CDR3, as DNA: TGTGCCAGCAGCCCTCAACGGAGGGGTGAGCAGTTCTTC.

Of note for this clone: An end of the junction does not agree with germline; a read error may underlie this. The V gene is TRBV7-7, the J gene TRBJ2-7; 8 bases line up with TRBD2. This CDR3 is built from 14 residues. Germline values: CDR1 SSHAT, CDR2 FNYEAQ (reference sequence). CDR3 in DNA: TGTGCTAGCAGTTGGACTAGCCGAGCCTACGAGCAGTACTTC. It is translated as CASSWTSRAYEQYF.

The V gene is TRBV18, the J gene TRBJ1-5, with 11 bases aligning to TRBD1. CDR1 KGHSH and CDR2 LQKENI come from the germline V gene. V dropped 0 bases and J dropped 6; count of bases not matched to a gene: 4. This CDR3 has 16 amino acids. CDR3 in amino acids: CASSPPGTGGFQPQHF. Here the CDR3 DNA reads TGTGCCAGCTCACCACCGGGGACAGGGGGATTTCAGCCCCAGCATTTT.

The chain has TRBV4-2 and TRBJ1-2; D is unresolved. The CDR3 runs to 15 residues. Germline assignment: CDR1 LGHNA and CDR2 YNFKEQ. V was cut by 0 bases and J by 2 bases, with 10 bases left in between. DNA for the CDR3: TGTGCCAGCAGCCAAGACCTTACGACAAACTATGGCTACACCTTC. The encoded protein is CASSQDLTTNYGYTF.

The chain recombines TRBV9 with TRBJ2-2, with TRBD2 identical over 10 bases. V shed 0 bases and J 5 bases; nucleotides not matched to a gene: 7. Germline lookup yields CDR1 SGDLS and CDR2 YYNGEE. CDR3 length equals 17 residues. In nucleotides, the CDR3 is TGTGCCAGCAGCGTAGGACCACTAGCGGGAACGACCGGGGAGCTGTTTTTT. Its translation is CASSVGPLAGTTGELFF. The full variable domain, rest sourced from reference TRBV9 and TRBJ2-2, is DSGVTQTPKHLITATGQRVTLRCSPRSGDLSVYWYQQSLDQGLQFLIQYYNGEERAKGNILERFSAQQFPDLHSELNLSSLELGDSALYFCASSVGPLAGTTGELFFGEGSRLTVL.

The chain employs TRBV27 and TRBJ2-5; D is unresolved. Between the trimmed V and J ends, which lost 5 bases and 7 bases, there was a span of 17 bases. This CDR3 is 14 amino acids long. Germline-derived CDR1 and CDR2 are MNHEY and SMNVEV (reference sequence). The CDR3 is CASSLLGRGGTQYF. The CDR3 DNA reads TGTGCCAGCAGTCTTTTGGGCCGCGGCGGGACCCAGTACTTC.